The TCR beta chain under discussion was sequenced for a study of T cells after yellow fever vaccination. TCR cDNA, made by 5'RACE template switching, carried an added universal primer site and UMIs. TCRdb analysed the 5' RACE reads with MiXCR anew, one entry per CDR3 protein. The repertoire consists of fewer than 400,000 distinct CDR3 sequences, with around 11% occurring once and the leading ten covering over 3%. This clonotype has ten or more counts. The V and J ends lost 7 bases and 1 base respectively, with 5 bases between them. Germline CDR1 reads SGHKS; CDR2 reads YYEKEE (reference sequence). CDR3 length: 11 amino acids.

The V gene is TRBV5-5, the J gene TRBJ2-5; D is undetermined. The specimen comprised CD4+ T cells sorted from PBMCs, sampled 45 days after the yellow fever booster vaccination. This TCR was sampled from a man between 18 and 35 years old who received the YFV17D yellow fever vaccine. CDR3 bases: TGTGCCAGCGTGTTCCAAGAGACCCAGTACTTC. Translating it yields CASVFQETQYF.